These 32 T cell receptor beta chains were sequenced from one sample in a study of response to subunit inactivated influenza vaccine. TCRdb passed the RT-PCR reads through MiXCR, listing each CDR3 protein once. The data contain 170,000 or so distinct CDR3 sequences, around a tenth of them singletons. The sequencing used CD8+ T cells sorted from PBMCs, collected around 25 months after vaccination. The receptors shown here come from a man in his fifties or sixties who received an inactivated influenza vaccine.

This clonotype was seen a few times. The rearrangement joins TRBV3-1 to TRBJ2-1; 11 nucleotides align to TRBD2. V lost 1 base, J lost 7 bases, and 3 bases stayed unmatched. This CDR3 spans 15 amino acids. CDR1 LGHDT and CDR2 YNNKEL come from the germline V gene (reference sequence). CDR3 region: CASSQVAGGPNEQFF. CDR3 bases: TGTGCCAGCAGCCAAGTAGCGGGAGGGCCAAATGAGCAGTTCTTC.

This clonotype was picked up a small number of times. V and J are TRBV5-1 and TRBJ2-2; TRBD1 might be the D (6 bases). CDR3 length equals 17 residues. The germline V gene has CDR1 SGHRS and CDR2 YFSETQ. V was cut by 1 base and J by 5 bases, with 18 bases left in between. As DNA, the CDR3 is TGCGCCAGCAGCTTGTTCCAACCGGGACAAATTACCGGGGAGCTGTTTTTT. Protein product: CASSLFQPGQITGELFF.

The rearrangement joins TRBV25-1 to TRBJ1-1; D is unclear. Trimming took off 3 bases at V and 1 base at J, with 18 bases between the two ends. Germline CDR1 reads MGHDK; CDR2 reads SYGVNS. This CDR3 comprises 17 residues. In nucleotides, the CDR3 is TGTGCCAGCAGTGATACAACCGGGAGACGGTCGAACACTGAAGCTTTCTTT. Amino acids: CASSDTTGRRSNTEAFF.

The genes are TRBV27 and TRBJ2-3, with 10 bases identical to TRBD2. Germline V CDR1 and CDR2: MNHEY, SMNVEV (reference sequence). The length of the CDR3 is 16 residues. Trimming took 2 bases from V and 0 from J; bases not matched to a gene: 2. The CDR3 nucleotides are TGTGCCAGCAGTTTACTAGCGGGAGACAGCACAGATACGCAGTATTTT. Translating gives CASSLLAGDSTDTQYF.

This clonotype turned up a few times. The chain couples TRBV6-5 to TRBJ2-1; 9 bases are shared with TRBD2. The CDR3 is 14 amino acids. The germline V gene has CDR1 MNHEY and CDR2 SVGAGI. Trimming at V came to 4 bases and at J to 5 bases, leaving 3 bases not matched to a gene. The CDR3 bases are TGTGCCAGCAGTTCGGGACTAGCCCACAATGAGCAGTTCTTC. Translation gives CASSSGLAHNEQFF.

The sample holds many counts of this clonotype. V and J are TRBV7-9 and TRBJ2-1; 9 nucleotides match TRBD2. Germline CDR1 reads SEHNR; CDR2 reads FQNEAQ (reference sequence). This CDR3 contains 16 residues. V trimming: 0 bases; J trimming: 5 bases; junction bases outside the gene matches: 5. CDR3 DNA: TGTGCCAGCAGCTTAGCAGCGGCGGGGGGGGACAATGAGCAGTTCTTC. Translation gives CASSLAAAGGDNEQFF.

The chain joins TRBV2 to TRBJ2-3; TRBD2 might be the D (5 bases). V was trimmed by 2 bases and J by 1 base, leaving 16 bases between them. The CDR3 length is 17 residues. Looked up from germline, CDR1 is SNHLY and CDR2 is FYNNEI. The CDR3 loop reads CASSELDSSLGTDTQYF. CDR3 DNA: TGTGCCAGCAGTGAACTTGATTCTAGCCTTGGCACAGATACGCAGTATTTT.

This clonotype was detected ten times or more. For the CDR3, the DNA is TGTGCCAGCAGCCCCAATCAATACCGTATTGAAGCTTTCTTT. It is translated as CASSPNQYRIEAFF. This chain uses TRBV7-9 with TRBJ1-1; D ambiguous. Germline CDR1 reads SEHNR; CDR2 reads FQNEAQ (reference sequence). Trimming cost V 5 bases and J 7 bases, with 17 bases left between them. CDR3 length: 14 amino acids.

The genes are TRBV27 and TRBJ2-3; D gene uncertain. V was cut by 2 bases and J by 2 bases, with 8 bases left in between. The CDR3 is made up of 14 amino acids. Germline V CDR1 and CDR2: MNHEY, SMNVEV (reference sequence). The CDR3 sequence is CASSLAAYTDTQYF. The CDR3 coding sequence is TGTGCCAGCAGTTTAGCGGCCTACACAGATACGCAGTATTTT.

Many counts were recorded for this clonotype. The DNA of the CDR3 is TGTGCCAGCAGCCCGAGCCTGGGAACCCGCAATCAGCCCCAGCATTTT. It yields the protein CASSPSLGTRNQPQHF. The genes are TRBV7-8 and TRBJ1-5; D remains unclear. Trimming cost V 5 bases and J 2 bases, with 16 bases left between them. This CDR3 is 16 amino acids long. Germline loops: CDR1 SGHVS, CDR2 FQNEAQ.

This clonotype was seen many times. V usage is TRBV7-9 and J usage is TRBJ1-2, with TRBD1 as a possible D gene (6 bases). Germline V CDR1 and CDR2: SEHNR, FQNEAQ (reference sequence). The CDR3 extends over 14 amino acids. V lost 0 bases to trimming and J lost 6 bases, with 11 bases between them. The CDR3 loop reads CASSLAGPGDGYTF. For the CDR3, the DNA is TGTGCCAGCAGCTTAGCTGGCCCAGGGGATGGCTACACCTTC.

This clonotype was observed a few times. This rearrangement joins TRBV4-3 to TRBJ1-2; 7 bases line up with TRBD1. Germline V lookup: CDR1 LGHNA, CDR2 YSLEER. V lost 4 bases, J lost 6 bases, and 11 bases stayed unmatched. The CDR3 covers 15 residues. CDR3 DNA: TGCGCCAGCAGCCTACAGGGGTCTGCCCTGGATGGCTACACCTTC. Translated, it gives CASSLQGSALDGYTF.

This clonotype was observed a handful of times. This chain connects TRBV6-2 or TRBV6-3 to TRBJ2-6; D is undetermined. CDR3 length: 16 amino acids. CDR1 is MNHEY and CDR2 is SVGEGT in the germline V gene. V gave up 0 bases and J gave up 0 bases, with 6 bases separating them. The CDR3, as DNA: TGTGCCAGCAGTTACTCGAGCAGCTCTGGGGCCAACGTCCTGACTTTC. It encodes CASSYSSSSGANVLTF.

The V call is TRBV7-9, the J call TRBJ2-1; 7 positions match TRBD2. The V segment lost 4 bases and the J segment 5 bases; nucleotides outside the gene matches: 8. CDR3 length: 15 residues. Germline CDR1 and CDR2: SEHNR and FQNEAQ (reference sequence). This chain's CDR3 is CASSSGTNFDNEQFF. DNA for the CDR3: TGTGCCAGCAGCTCCGGGACTAATTTTGACAATGAGCAGTTCTTC.

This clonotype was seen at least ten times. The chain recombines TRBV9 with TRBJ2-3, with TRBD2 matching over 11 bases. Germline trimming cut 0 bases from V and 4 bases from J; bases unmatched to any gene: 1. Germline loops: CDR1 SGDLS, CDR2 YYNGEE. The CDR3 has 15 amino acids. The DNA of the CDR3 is TGTGCCAGCAGCGTAGCTAGCGGGGGGTCAGATACGCAGTATTTT. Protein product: CASSVASGGSDTQYF.

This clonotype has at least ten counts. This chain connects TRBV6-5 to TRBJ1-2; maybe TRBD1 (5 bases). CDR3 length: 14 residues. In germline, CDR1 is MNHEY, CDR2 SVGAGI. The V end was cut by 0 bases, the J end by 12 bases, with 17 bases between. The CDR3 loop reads CASSYSFGGAVDTF. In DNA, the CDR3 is TGTGCCAGCAGTTACTCGTTCGGGGGAGCCGTTGACACCTTC.

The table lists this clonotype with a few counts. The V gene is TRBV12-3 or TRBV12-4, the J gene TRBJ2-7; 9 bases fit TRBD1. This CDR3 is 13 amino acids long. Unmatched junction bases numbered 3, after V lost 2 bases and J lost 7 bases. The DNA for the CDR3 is TGTGCCAGCAGTTTAACAGGGGGCGGTGAGCAGTACTTC. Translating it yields CASSLTGGGEQYF.

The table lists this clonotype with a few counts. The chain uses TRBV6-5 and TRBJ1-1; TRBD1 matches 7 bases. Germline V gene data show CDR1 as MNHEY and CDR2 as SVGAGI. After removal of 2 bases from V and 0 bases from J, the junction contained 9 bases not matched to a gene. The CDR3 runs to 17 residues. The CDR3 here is CASSYRGPAKMNTEAFF. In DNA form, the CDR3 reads TGTGCCAGCAGTTACAGGGGGCCGGCAAAAATGAACACTGAAGCTTTCTTT.

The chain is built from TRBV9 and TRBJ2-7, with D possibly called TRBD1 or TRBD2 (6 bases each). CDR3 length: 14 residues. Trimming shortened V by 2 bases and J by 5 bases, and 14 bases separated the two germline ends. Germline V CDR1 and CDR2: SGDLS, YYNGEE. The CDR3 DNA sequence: TGTGCCAGCAGCGTTTCGGGGGCTATACACGAGCAGTACTTC. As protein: CASSVSGAIHEQYF.

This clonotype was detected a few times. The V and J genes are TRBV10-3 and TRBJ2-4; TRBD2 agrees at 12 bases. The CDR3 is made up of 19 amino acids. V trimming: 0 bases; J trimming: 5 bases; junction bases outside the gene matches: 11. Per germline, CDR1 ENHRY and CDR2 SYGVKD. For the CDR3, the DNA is TGTGCCATCAGTGAGTCGTACGTACTAGCGGGGGGTGTGGAAAACATTCAGTACTTC. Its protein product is CAISESYVLAGGVENIQYF.

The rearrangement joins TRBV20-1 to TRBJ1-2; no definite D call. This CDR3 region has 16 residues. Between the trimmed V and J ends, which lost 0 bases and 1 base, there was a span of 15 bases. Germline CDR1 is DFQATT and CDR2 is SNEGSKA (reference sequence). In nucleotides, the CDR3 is TGCAGTGCTAGAGATGCCAGGTCTGGAATTAACTATGGCTACACCTTC. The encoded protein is CSARDARSGINYGYTF.

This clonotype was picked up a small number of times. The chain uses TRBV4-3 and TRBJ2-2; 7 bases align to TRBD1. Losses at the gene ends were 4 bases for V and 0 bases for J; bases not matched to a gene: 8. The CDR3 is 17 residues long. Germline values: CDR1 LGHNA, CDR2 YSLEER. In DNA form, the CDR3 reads TGCGCCAGCAGCCTTACCTGGACAGGTTCGAACACCGGGGAGCTGTTTTTT. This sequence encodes CASSLTWTGSNTGELFF.

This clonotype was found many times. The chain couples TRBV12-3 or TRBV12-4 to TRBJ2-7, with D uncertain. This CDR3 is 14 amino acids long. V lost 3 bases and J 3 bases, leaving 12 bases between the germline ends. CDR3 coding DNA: TGTGCCAGCAGTTTTTCGACAACTGACTACGAGCAGTACTTC. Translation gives CASSFSTTDYEQYF.

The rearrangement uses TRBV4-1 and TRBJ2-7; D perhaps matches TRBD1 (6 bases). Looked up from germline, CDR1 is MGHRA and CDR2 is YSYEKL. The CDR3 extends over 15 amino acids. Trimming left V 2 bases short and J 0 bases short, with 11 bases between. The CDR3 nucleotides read TGCGCCAGCAGCCAAACAGGGATTGCCTCCTACGAGCAGTACTTC. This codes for CASSQTGIASYEQYF.

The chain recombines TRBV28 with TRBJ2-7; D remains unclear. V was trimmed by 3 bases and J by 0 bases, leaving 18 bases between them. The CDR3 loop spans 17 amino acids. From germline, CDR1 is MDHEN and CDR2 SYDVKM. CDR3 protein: CASSFLQDVSSSYEQYF. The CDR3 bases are TGTGCCAGCAGTTTTCTCCAAGACGTCTCGAGCTCCTACGAGCAGTACTTC.

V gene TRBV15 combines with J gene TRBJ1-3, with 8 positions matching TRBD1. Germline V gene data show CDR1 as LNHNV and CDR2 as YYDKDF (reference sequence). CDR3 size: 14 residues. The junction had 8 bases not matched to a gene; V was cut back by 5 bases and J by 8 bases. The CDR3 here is CATSLSGGWDTIYF. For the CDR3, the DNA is TGTGCCACCAGCTTATCAGGGGGCTGGGACACCATATATTTT.

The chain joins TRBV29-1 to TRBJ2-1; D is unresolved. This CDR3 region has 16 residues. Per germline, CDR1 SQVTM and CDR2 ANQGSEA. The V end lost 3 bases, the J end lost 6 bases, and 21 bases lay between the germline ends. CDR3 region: CSVDAGPSAVCNEQFF. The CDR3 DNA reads TGCAGCGTTGACGCCGGTCCTTCGGCGGTATGCAATGAGCAGTTCTTC.

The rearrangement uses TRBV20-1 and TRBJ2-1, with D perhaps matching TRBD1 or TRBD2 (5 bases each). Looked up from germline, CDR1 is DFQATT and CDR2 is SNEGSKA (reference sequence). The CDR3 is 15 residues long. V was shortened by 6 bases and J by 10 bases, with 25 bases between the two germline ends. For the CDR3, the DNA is TGCAGTGCCCGCCCTCGGGACGAGGGAGAGTGGGAGCAGTTCTTC. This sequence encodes CSARPRDEGEWEQFF.

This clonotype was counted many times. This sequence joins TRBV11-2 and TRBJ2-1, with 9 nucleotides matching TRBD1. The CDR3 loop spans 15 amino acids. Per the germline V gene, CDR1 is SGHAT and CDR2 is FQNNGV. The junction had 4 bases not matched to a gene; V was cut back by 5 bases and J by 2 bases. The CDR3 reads CASSPTGGPYNEQFF. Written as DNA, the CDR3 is TGTGCCAGCAGCCCAACAGGGGGCCCCTACAATGAGCAGTTCTTC. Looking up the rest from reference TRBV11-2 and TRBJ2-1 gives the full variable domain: EAGVAQSPRYKIIEKRQSVAFWCNPISGHATLYWYQQILGQGPKLLIQFQNNGVVDDSQLPKDRFSAERLKGVDSTLKIQPAKLEDSAVYLCASSPTGGPYNEQFFGPGTRLTVL.

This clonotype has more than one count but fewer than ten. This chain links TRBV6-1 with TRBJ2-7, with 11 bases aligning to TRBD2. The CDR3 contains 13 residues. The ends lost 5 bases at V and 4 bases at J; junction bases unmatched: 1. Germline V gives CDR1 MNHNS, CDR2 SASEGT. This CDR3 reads CASSRTSGYEQYF. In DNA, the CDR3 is TGTGCCAGCAGTCGGACTAGCGGGTACGAGCAGTACTTC.

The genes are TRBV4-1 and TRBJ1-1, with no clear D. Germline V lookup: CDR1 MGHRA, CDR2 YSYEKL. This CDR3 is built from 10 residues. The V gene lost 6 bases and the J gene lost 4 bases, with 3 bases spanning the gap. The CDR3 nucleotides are TGCGCCAGCAGTGGCACTGAAGCTTTCTTT. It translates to CASSGTEAFF.

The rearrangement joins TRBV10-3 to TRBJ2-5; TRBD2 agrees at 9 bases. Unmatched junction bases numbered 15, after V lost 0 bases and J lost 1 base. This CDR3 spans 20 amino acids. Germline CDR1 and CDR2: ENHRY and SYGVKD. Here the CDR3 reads CAISESGSGGRSYIQETQYF. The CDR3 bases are TGTGCCATCAGTGAGTCGGGTAGCGGGGGCCGCTCTTACATCCAAGAGACCCAGTACTTC.